Listed below are T cell receptor beta chains from one sample, sequenced in a study of T cell repertoires in cytomegalovirus infection. TCRdb passed the reads through MiXCR, listing each CDR3 protein once. The data contain around 440,000 distinct CDR3 sequences, about 11% of them singletons. The sample consisted of PBMCs. The source of these receptors is a human donor in good health (CMV status not recorded). Some clones in this sample may be carry-over from other donors' samples. The CDR3 runs from the conserved cysteine through the conserved F or W. The D gene is left open where the match is weak. Size is stated for part of the rows, as once, few or many counts, or as a class when the clone is expanded.

>many|TRBV7-8|TRBJ2-5|.
CASSLFSGGQETQYF
TGTGCCAGCAGCTTATTCTCGGGTGGCCAAGAGACCCAGTACTTC
>many|TRBV29-1|TRBJ2-3|.
CSVEVARYFGTQYF
TGCAGCGTTGAAGTAGCCCGTTACTTCGGTACGCAGTATTTT
>few|TRBV11-2|TRBJ2-1|TRBD2
CASSLDNIAGGNEQFF
TGTGCCAGCAGCTTAGACAACATAGCGGGGGGGAATGAGCAGTTCTTC
>few|TRBV6-5|TRBJ1-2|.
CASSPTNFYGYTF
TGTGCCAGCAGTCCCACAAATTTCTATGGCTACACCTTC
>many|TRBV20-1|TRBJ1-5|.
CSARTAQWEQPQHF
TGCAGTGCGAGGACAGCCCAATGGGAACAGCCCCAGCATTTT
>.|TRBV12-3/TRBV12-4|TRBJ1-1|.
CASNPGRRDGSAFF
TGTGCCAGCAATCCGGGACGCCGCGACGGGTCGGCTTTCTTT
>few|TRBV29-1|TRBJ2-4|.
CSVTTADNKNIQYF
TGCAGCGTTACAACCGCTGACAACAAAAACATTCAGTACTTC
>many|TRBV7-6|TRBJ2-2|TRBD2
CASTDGLGNRELFF
TGTGCCAGCACGGATGGACTAGGGAACCGGGAGCTGTTTTTT
>many|TRBV11-1|TRBJ2-1|.
CASSLLIRGNEQFF
TGTGCCAGCAGCTTGTTGATCCGAGGAAATGAGCAGTTCTTC
>.|TRBV2|TRBJ2-5|.
CASKVAVSQETQYF
TGTGCCAGCAAGGTTGCGGTTAGCCAAGAGACCCAGTACTTC
>many|TRBV6-6|TRBJ2-7|TRBD1
CASSYFGQGANEQYF
TGTGCCAGCAGTTACTTCGGACAGGGGGCCAACGAGCAGTACTTC
>many|TRBV6-6|TRBJ1-1|TRBD1
CASSPATGTGANTEAFF
TGTGCCAGCAGTCCCGCGACCGGGACAGGGGCTAACACTGAAGCTTTCTTT
>many|TRBV2|TRBJ2-6|.
CAGTVAGANVLTF
TGTGCCGGCACGGTTGCTGGGGCCAACGTCCTGACTTTC
>.|TRBV6-2/TRBV6-3|TRBJ1-1|.
CASKTESGTEAFF
TGTGCCAGCAAGACAGAGAGCGGCACTGAAGCTTTCTTT
>many|TRBV28|TRBJ2-7|.
CASRRGGAPEQYF
TGTGCCAGCAGAAGAGGGGGGGCGCCCGAGCAGTACTTC
>many|TRBV12-3/TRBV12-4|TRBJ1-3|.
CASRKGPGNTIYF
TGTGCCAGCAGAAAGGGTCCTGGAAACACCATATATTTT
>.|TRBV11-2|TRBJ2-5|TRBD1
CASSPDRARQETQYF
TGTGCCAGCAGCCCGGACAGGGCCAGACAAGAGACCCAGTACTTC
>few|TRBV28|TRBJ2-7|TRBD1
CASSQGQAYEQYF
TGTGCCAGCAGCCAGGGACAGGCCTACGAGCAGTACTTC
>many|TRBV6-2/TRBV6-3|TRBJ2-3|TRBD2
CASSYRAGDHTGTQYF
TGTGCCAGCAGTTATAGAGCGGGGGACCACACGGGTACGCAGTATTTT
>many|TRBV7-9|TRBJ1-2|.
CASSLAWGTRSTNYGYTF
TGTGCCAGCAGCTTAGCGTGGGGGACAAGGAGTACAAACTATGGCTACACCTTC
>many|TRBV14|TRBJ1-4|TRBD1
CASSPGDSGGWEKLFF
TGTGCCAGCAGCCCGGGGGACAGCGGGGGATGGGAAAAACTGTTTTTT
>many|TRBV5-1|TRBJ2-5|TRBD1
CASSVVSTGFGETQYF
TGCGCCAGCAGCGTTGTCTCGACAGGGTTTGGGGAGACCCAGTACTTC
>few|TRBV6-5|TRBJ2-5|.
CASSYSRGFETQYF
TGTGCCAGCAGTTACTCGAGAGGGTTCGAGACCCAGTACTTC